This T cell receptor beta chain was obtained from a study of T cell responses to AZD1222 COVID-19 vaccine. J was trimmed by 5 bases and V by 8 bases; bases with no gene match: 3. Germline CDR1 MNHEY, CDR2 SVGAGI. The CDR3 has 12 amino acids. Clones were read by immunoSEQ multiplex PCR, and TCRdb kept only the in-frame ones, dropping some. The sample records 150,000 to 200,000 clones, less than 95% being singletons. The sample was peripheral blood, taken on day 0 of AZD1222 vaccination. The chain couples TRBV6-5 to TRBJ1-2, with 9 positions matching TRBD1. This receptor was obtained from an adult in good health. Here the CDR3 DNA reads TGTGCCAGCCGGACAGGGGATTATGGCTACACCTTC. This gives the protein CASRTGDYGYTF.